This T cell receptor beta chain originates from a study of T cell responses to AZD1222 COVID-19 vaccine. On the study more broadly: Second-dose intervals of approximately 4 or approximately 12 weeks were pooled.

Produced via immunoSEQ multiplex PCR; TCRdb's table is partial and in-frame only. The table includes around 130,000 clones, 85% to 90% detected once. As for this clone: Its antigen remains unidentified.

Notes on the study in general: Sampled repertoires all dated from after the peak T cell response. Unmutated variant regions reportedly attract nearly half of all spike-specific TCRs.

This CDR3 is 13 amino acids long. The V end was cut by 0 bases, the J end by 8 bases, with 11 bases between. Germline CDR1 SGDLS, CDR2 YYNGEE. This TCR was recovered from an adult in good health. The chain is built from TRBV9 and TRBJ1-2; possible D gene TRBD1, 5 bases. The sequencing used peripheral blood, collected on day 0 of AZD1222 vaccination. For the CDR3, the DNA is TGTGCCAGCAGCGTAGCCGAGGGGCGCGGCTACACCTTC. Its translation is CASSVAEGRGYTF.